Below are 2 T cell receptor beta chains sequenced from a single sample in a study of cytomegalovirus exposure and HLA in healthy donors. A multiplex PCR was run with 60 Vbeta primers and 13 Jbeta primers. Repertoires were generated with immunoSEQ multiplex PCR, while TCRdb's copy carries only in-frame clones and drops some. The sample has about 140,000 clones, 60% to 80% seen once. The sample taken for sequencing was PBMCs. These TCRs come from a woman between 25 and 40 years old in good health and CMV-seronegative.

CDR3 bases: TGTGCCAGCAGTGATAACAGGGGGGTTACAGATACGCAGTATTTT. This codes for CASSDNRGVTDTQYF. V is TRBV6-1 and J is TRBJ2-3; 8 nucleotides line up with TRBD1. The CDR3 loop spans 15 amino acids. Germline V gene sequence: CDR1 MNHNS, CDR2 SASEGT. Germline trimming cut 3 bases from V and 3 bases from J; bases unmatched to any gene: 5.

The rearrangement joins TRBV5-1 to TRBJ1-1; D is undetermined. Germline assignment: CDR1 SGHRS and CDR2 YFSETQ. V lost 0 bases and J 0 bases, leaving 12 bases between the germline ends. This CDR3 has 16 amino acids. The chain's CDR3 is CASSLGGRNLNTEAFF. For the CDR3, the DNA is TGCGCCAGCAGCTTGGGTGGGAGGAACTTGAACACTGAAGCTTTCTTT. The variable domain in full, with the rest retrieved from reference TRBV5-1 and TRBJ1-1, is KAGVTQTPRYLIKTRGQQVTLSCSPISGHRSVSWYQQTPGQGLQFLFEYFSETQRNKGNFPGRFSGRQFSNSRSEMNVSTLELGDSALYLCASSLGGRNLNTEAFFGQGTRLTVV.